The 22 T cell receptor beta chains below come from one sample, sequenced in a study of blood T cell repertoires in COVID-19. The table came from immunoSEQ multiplex PCR; TCRdb's copy has only in-frame clones and leaves some out. The repertoire holds 40,000 to 55,000 clones, with approximately 80% as singletons. What was sequenced was peripheral blood. The receptors stem from a human donor in a cohort sampled during active COVID-19.

V and J are TRBV6-5 and TRBJ2-1; 7 positions agree with TRBD1. This CDR3 is 14 amino acids long. Germline loops: CDR1 MNHEY, CDR2 SVGAGI. The junction had 5 bases not matched to a gene; V was cut back by 8 bases and J by 1 base. Here the CDR3 reads CASPRQGSYNEQFF. The CDR3 nucleotides are TGTGCCAGCCCGAGACAGGGATCCTACAATGAGCAGTTCTTC.

This chain links TRBV10-3 with TRBJ2-7, with a tentative D call TRBD1 (6 bases). Germline V gene lookup returns CDR1 ENHRY and CDR2 SYGVKD. The V end lost 8 bases, the J end lost 6 bases, and 17 bases lay between the germline ends. The CDR3 is 13 amino acids. The DNA of the CDR3 is TGTGCCATCGGTCAATCCGCAGGGGTCGAGCAGTACTTC. Protein sequence: CAIGQSAGVEQYF.

The rearrangement joins TRBV7-9 to TRBJ1-3; TRBD1 agrees at 10 bases. Germline V gene data show CDR1 as SEHNR and CDR2 as FQNEAQ (reference sequence). J lost 8 bases, V lost 5 bases, and 6 bases had no gene match. This CDR3 has 14 amino acids. DNA for the CDR3: TGTGCCAGCAGCCAGGGGACAGGGGCGCACACCATATATTTT. Translated: CASSQGTGAHTIYF.

CDR3 in DNA: TGTGCCAGCAGCCCGGGGACAGGGTGGGAGACCCAGTACTTC. Translating gives CASSPGTGWETQYF. The rearrangement uses TRBV11-2 and TRBJ2-5, with 9 bases lining up with TRBD1. This CDR3 is built from 14 residues. Germline V gene data show CDR1 as SGHAT and CDR2 as FQNNGV. With V trimmed by 5 bases and J by 5 bases, 6 bases remained unmatched. Full variable domain (outside the CDR3, taken from reference TRBV11-2 and TRBJ2-5): EAGVAQSPRYKIIEKRQSVAFWCNPISGHATLYWYQQILGQGPKLLIQFQNNGVVDDSQLPKDRFSAERLKGVDSTLKIQPAKLEDSAVYLCASSPGTGWETQYFGPGTRLLVL.

This CDR3 reads CASSSAGTGFLEQYF. CDR3 nucleotide sequence: TGTGCCAGCAGTTCAGCCGGGACAGGGTTCTTAGAGCAGTACTTC. The gene calls are TRBV6-5 and TRBJ2-7, with TRBD1 matching over 9 bases. CDR1 is MNHEY and CDR2 is SVGAGI in the germline V gene. The CDR3 has 15 residues. With V trimmed by 4 bases and J by 7 bases, 11 bases remained unmatched.

The rearrangement joins TRBV6-1 to TRBJ2-1, with 9 bases aligning to TRBD1. This CDR3 has 15 residues. In germline, CDR1 is MNHNS, CDR2 SASEGT. V was pared by 3 bases and J by 2 bases, with 2 bases of the junction left unmatched. This chain's CDR3 is CASSDTGGAYNEQFF. The CDR3 nucleotides read TGTGCCAGCAGTGACACAGGGGGCGCCTACAATGAGCAGTTCTTC.

This clone was seen a single time. DNA of the CDR3: TGTGCCAGCAGAGTTCTCCTCAGGGTCAAGCTGTTCTTC. Its protein is CASRVLLRVKLFF. The chain is built from TRBV2 and TRBJ2-1, with D possibly being TRBD1 (5 bases). Germline CDR1 SNHLY, CDR2 FYNNEI. The ends were cut back, 6 bases at V and 15 bases at J, with 21 bases in the middle. This CDR3 spans 13 amino acids.

The chain links TRBV11-2 to TRBJ2-2; tentatively, D is TRBD1 (6 bases). This CDR3 has 14 residues. Germline CDR1 is SGHAT and CDR2 is FQNNGV. V gave up 1 base and J gave up 3 bases, with 6 bases separating them. CDR3 amino acids: CASSLAGDTGELFF. CDR3 DNA sequence: TGTGCCAGCAGCTTAGCAGGGGACACCGGGGAGCTGTTTTTT.

This rearrangement joins TRBV6-5 to TRBJ1-2; D ambiguous. Germline CDR1 reads MNHEY; CDR2 reads SVGAGI. The CDR3 is 15 residues long. V was shortened by 0 bases and J by 4 bases, with 12 bases between the two germline ends. The CDR3: CASSYSYSSLYGYTF. In nucleotides, the CDR3 is TGTGCCAGCAGTTACTCGTACAGTTCTCTCTATGGCTACACCTTC.

The chain combines TRBV15 with TRBJ2-3; possibly TRBD2 for D (6 bases). V was pared by 2 bases and J by 5 bases, with 17 bases between. Per the germline V gene, CDR1 is LNHNV and CDR2 is YYDKDF (reference sequence). CDR3 size: 16 residues. CDR3 in amino acids: CATSRLPPGGLDTQYF. The CDR3 DNA sequence: TGTGCCACCAGCAGACTACCCCCCGGGGGTCTAGATACGCAGTATTTT.

The rearrangement links TRBV19 to TRBJ2-7; D remains unclear. The V and J ends lost 0 bases and 0 bases respectively, with 6 bases between them. This CDR3 comprises 14 residues. Germline values: CDR1 LNHDA, CDR2 SQIVND (reference sequence). The CDR3 DNA reads TGTGCCAGTAGTATAGACGGGTTCTCCTACGAGCAGTACTTC. Amino acids: CASSIDGFSYEQYF.

This chain uses TRBV29-1 with TRBJ2-2, with TRBD1 matching 7 bases. Germline V CDR1 and CDR2: SQVTM, ANQGSEA. CDR3 length: 13 residues. The V and J ends lost 3 bases and 7 bases, in that order; junction bases with no gene match: 5. The CDR3 region is CSVEGQFGGELFF. DNA of the CDR3: TGCAGCGTTGAGGGACAGTTCGGCGGGGAGCTGTTTTTT.

There are a few counts of this clone. The same CDR3 is also encoded by other DNA sequences in this sample. The genes are TRBV28 and TRBJ2-7; 9 bases align to TRBD1. V gave up 8 bases and J gave up 4 bases; unmatched junction bases: 6. The CDR3 extends over 13 amino acids. Germline values: CDR1 MDHEN, CDR2 SYDVKM. In nucleotides, the CDR3 is TGTGCCAGCCGGACAGGGGAGGGGTACGAGCAGTACTTC. Its translation: CASRTGEGYEQYF.

The chain recombines TRBV5-1 with TRBJ2-7; 7 bases match TRBD2. Unmatched junction bases numbered 7, after V lost 3 bases and J lost 4 bases. Germline CDR1 reads SGHRS; CDR2 reads YFSETQ. This CDR3 region has 14 residues. The CDR3 sequence is CASSYRDGGYEQYF. DNA of the CDR3: TGCGCCAGCAGCTACCGGGACGGGGGGTACGAGCAGTACTTC.

V and J are TRBV7-8 and TRBJ1-3; TRBD1 might be the D (5 bases). CDR1 and CDR2 (germline): SGHVS, FQNEAQ. Trimming removed 5 bases from V and 2 bases from J, with 16 bases in between. CDR3 length: 16 amino acids. The CDR3 sequence is CASSLITGLTGNTIYF. The DNA of the CDR3 is TGTGCCAGCAGCCTAATAACGGGACTGACTGGAAACACCATATATTTT. The variable domain in full, completed from reference TRBV7-8 and TRBJ1-3, reads GAGVSQSPRYKVAKRGQDVALRCDPISGHVSLFWYQQALGQGPEFLTYFQNEAQLDKSGLPSDRFFAERPEGSVSTLKIQRTQQEDSAVYLCASSLITGLTGNTIYFGEGSWLTVV.

The CDR3 loop reads CASSSRPGSGANVLTF. CDR3 DNA: TGTGCCAGCAGCTCTCGGCCGGGGTCTGGGGCCAACGTCCTGACTTTC. J is TRBJ2-6 and V is TRBV7-2; TRBD2 might be the D (5 bases). This CDR3 contains 16 residues. Trimming removed 4 bases at V and 1 base at J, with 11 bases between. Germline assignment: CDR1 SGHTA and CDR2 FQGNSA.

The count of this clone is one. V is TRBV30 and J is TRBJ2-7; TRBD2 matches 8 bases. The CDR3 totals 16 residues. CDR1 and CDR2 (germline): GTSNPN, SVGIG (reference sequence). J was trimmed by 2 bases and V by 5 bases; bases with no gene match: 14. CDR3: CAWGRGGAGVPYEQYF. In DNA form, the CDR3 reads TGTGCCTGGGGCCGGGGGGGAGCGGGAGTTCCCTACGAGCAGTACTTC.

The genes are TRBV27 and TRBJ2-3, with no clear D. With 3 bases removed from V and 2 bases from J, the gap between germline ends came to 3 bases. The CDR3 runs to 12 residues. The germline V gene has CDR1 MNHEY and CDR2 SMNVEV (reference sequence). Here the CDR3 DNA reads TGTGCCAGCAGTTTCATCACAGATACGCAGTATTTT. It yields the protein CASSFITDTQYF.

The sample holds one count of this clone. The chain joins TRBV2 to TRBJ1-2; D call uncertain. The CDR3 runs 12 residues. V was clipped by 6 bases and J by 2 bases, with 7 bases between them. Germline loops: CDR1 SNHLY, CDR2 FYNNEI. Here the CDR3 DNA reads TGTGCCAGCAGGGCGGGGAACTATGGCTACACCTTC. It translates to CASRAGNYGYTF.

There are a few counts of this clone. Here the CDR3 reads CASSSGLAGDYEQFF. The CDR3 DNA reads TGTGCCAGCAGCTCAGGACTAGCGGGAGATTATGAGCAGTTCTTC. V and J are TRBV11-3 and TRBJ2-1, with TRBD2 matching over 13 bases. The CDR3 runs to 15 residues. CDR1 is SGHNT, CDR2 YENEEA, per germline. After removal of 4 bases from V and 8 bases from J, the junction contained 5 bases not matched to a gene.

In its sample, this clone was seen once. DNA for the CDR3: TGTGCCAGTAGTCAAAGCGACAGCTCCTACGAGCAGTACTTC. It encodes CASSQSDSSYEQYF. V and J are TRBV19 and TRBJ2-7, with D perhaps TRBD1 (5 bases). Germline V gene sequence: CDR1 LNHDA, CDR2 SQIVND (reference sequence). V dropped 5 bases and J dropped 0 bases, with 11 bases sitting between them. The CDR3 extends over 14 amino acids.

The chain links TRBV25-1 to TRBJ2-5; D perhaps matches TRBD2 (6 bases). The CDR3 consists of 13 residues. CDR1 and CDR2 from the germline V gene are MGHDK and SYGVNS. With 1 base removed from V and 5 bases from J, the gap between germline ends came to 8 bases. The CDR3 loop is CASSESGEETQYF. The CDR3 bases are TGTGCCAGCAGTGAATCGGGGGAGGAGACCCAGTACTTC.